The clone carrying this T cell receptor (beta chain) came up a few times. The target antigen is unknown. The source of the sample is a study of T cells after yellow fever vaccination. Findings and limits, study-wide: Just a small share of clonotypes turned up in the CD4 compartment as well as the CD8 compartment.

Germline V CDR1 and CDR2: SNHLY, FYNNEI. This CDR3 has 13 residues. Trimming stripped 7 bases from V and 0 bases from J, with 9 bases between. The 5'RACE template-switching step produced TCR cDNA and added a universal primer site and UMIs. TCRdb re-analysed the 5' RACE reads in MiXCR, keeping a single row per CDR3 protein. The data show under 700,000 distinct CDR3 sequences, about a sixth seen once. The source material was PBMCs, sampled around 5 days after the first yellow fever vaccination. The J gene is TRBJ1-1, the V gene TRBV2; D remains ambiguous. The receptor was isolated from a man aged 18 to 30 who received the YFV17D yellow fever vaccine. CDR3 coding DNA: TGTGCCAGCACTCCCGAGGTGAACACTGAAGCTTTCTTT. Residues: CASTPEVNTEAFF.